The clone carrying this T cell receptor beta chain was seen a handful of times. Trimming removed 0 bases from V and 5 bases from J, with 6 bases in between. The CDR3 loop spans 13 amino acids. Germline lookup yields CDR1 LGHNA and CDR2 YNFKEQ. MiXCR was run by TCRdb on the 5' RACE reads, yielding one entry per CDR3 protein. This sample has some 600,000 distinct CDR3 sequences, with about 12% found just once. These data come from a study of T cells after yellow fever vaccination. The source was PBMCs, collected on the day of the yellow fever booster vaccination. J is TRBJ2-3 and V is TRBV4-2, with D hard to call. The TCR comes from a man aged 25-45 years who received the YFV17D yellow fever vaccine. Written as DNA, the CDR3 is TGTGCCAGCAGCCAAGAACGCCGAGATACGCAGTATTTT. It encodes CASSQERRDTQYF.